The rows below give T cell receptor beta chains drawn from one sample of a study of blood T cell repertoires in COVID-19. Only in-frame clones appear in the TCRdb table, and some are missing; sequencing was by immunoSEQ multiplex PCR. The sample carries tens of thousands of clones, roughly 80% recorded once. Sequencing was performed on peripheral blood. The receptors here all came from a man in his 70s with COVID-19, enrolled during active disease. CDR3s include the opening cysteine and the closing phenylalanine or tryptophan. D genes are given only for firm matches. The listing skips clone size in some rows; elsewhere it reads once, few, many or a size class.

j_call clone_size d_call v_call cdr3_nt cdr3_aa
TRBJ2-1 medium-sized NA TRBV7-7 TGTGCTAGCAGCTTAACGGCGCGGGGAGGCGATGAGCAGTTCTTC CASSLTARGGDEQFF
TRBJ2-5 NA NA TRBV3-1/TRBV3-2 TGTGCCAGCAGACCGGCGGGCATGAAAGAGACCCAGTACTTC CASRPAGMKETQYF
TRBJ1-4 NA NA TRBV7-9 TGTGCCAGCACCTCGGGGGTTTCAAGAGAAAAACTGTTTTTT CASTSGVSREKLFF
TRBJ1-2 medium-sized TRBD1 TRBV28 TGTGCCAGCAGTGCTCAATCCACCGGGACAGGGGGTAGGAATGGCTACACCTTC CASSAQSTGTGGRNGYTF
TRBJ2-1 NA NA TRBV5-1 TGCGCCAGCAGCCAGTACGAGGGTCCCTCCTACAATGAGCAGTTCTTC CASSQYEGPSYNEQFF
TRBJ1-1 NA TRBD1 TRBV28 TGTGCCAGCACCCGACAGGGGTCTACTGAAGCTTTCTTT CASTRQGSTEAFF
TRBJ2-7 NA TRBD2 TRBV15 TGTGCCACCAGCCTAGGAGGAGGACTAGTTTCCTACGAGCAGTACTTC CATSLGGGLVSYEQYF
TRBJ1-2 NA NA TRBV20-1 TGCAGTGCTAGTGAGGCAGGGTATGGCTACACCTTC CSASEAGYGYTF
TRBJ2-2 once NA TRBV4-3 TGCGCCAGCAGCCAAGAATTGATACAGGACATAAACACCGGGGAGCTGTTTTTT CASSQELIQDINTGELFF
TRBJ2-1 NA TRBD2 TRBV24-1 TGTGCCACCAGTGTAGTTGGGATCGCGGGAGCTGAGCAGTTCTTC CATSVVGIAGAEQFF
TRBJ2-2 NA NA TRBV19 TGTGCCAGTAGTTCCACTAGCTTCACCGGGGAGCTGTTTTTT CASSSTSFTGELFF
TRBJ1-1 NA NA TRBV27 TGTGCCACCCGAGACTCTGTGCAGACTGAAGCTTTCTTT CATRDSVQTEAFF
TRBJ1-5 NA NA TRBV6-2/TRBV6-3 TGTGCCAGCAGTTATCCAGGGGATGCTCAGCCCCAGCATTTT CASSYPGDAQPQHF
TRBJ1-5 NA NA TRBV19 TGTGCCAGTAGTATCAATTATCAGCCCCAGCATTTT CASSINYQPQHF
TRBJ2-7 NA NA TRBV5-6 TGTGCCAGCAGCTTTAAAGTCGGGTCGGCCGGCCACGAGCAGTACTTC CASSFKVGSAGHEQYF
TRBJ1-1 NA NA TRBV5-1 TGCGCCAGCAGCCCCCAAAATCAACAGGGTGAAGCTTTCTTT CASSPQNQQGEAFF
TRBJ1-1 NA NA TRBV29-1 TGCAGCGCGATGGGCCGGGGAGACACTGAAGCTTTCTTT CSAMGRGDTEAFF
TRBJ1-2 NA TRBD1 TRBV5-4 TGTGCCAGCAGCGTTCCGGGACAGGGACCTGGCTACACCTTC CASSVPGQGPGYTF
TRBJ2-7 NA TRBD2 TRBV10-3 TGTGCCATCGCGGGAGCGGGCGAGCAGTACTTC CAIAGAGEQYF
TRBJ1-3 NA TRBD1 TRBV5-1 TGCGCCAGCAGCTTGTTGGGACAGGGGGCTAGGGACTCTGGAAACACCATATATTTT CASSLLGQGARDSGNTIYF
TRBJ2-7 once TRBD1 TRBV19 TGTGCCAGCGCCCCTGGACAGGGTTACTACGAGCAGTACTTC CASAPGQGYYEQYF
TRBJ1-1 NA TRBD1 TRBV7-3 TGTGCCAGCAGCCCCACCCGGACAGGTCGGAACACTGAAGCTTTCTTT CASSPTRTGRNTEAFF
TRBJ2-7 once NA TRBV9 TGTGCCAGCAGCCCACGAATAGGGGCCGTCTACGAGCAGTACTTC CASSPRIGAVYEQYF
TRBJ1-2 NA NA TRBV4-1 TGCGCCAGCAGCCAAGAGCGCGACTATGGCTACACCTTC CASSQERDYGYTF
TRBJ2-1 once NA TRBV12-3/TRBV12-4 TGTGCCAGCAGTATCCAACAGGGCTATGAGCAGTTCTTC CASSIQQGYEQFF
TRBJ2-5 NA NA TRBV2 TGTGCCAGCACCGTCCAAGAGACCCAGTACTTC CASTVQETQYF
TRBJ2-7 NA NA TRBV20-1 TGCAGTGCTGCGAGGGTTGGGGAGCAGTACTTC CSAARVGEQYF
TRBJ2-5 NA NA TRBV7-2 TGTGCCAGCAGCTTAGCCAGCCAAGAGACCCAGTACTTC CASSLASQETQYF
TRBJ1-6 NA NA TRBV28 TGTGCCAGCAGTTTATACCAAATCGGAGATTCACCCCTCCACTTT CASSLYQIGDSPLHF
TRBJ2-7 NA TRBD1 TRBV6-5 TGTGCCAGCATGGACAGGGGGCAGTACGAGCAGTACTTC CASMDRGQYEQYF
TRBJ1-2 NA TRBD1 TRBV7-3 TGTGCCAGCAGCCCCTGGGGACAGGCGGACTATGGCTACACCTTC CASSPWGQADYGYTF
TRBJ2-2 NA NA TRBV11-2 TGTGCCAGCAGCCCGGGAGCCCGCACCGGGGAGCTGTTTTTT CASSPGARTGELFF
TRBJ2-7 NA TRBD1 TRBV5-1 TGCGCCAGCAGCTTGGAAGCTCCGCGTCGACAGGGCGACCACTACGAGCAGTACTTC CASSLEAPRRQGDHYEQYF
TRBJ2-1 once TRBD2 TRBV5-1 TGCGCCAGCAGCCCCCACTTAGCGGGGAGCTCCTACAATGAGCAGTTCTTC CASSPHLAGSSYNEQFF
TRBJ2-7 NA TRBD2 TRBV9 TGTGCCAGCAGCGTAGAAGTGTCTAGCGGGACTCGGGAGCAGTACTTC CASSVEVSSGTREQYF